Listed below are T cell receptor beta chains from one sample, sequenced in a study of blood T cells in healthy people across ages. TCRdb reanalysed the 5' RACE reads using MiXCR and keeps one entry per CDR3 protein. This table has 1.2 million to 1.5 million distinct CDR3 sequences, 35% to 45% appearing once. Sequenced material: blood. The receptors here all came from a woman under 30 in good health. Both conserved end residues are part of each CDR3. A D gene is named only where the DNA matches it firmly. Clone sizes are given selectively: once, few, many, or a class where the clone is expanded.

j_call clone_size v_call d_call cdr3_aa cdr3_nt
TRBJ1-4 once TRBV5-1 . CASSFGHLEEKLFF TGCGCCAGCAGCTTTGGACATTTGGAGGAAAAACTGTTTTTT
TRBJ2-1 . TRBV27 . CASSLVPPGSRVNEQFF TGTGCCAGCAGTCTGGTACCTCCTGGGTCCCGGGTCAATGAGCAGTTCTTC
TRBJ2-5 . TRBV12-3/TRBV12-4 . CASSPRDTTYGQYF TGTGCCAGCAGTCCACGGGACACCACCTACGGGCAGTACTTC
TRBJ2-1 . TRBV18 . CASSPDLYTHNEQFF TGTGCCAGCTCACCGGATCTGTATACCCACAATGAGCAGTTCTTC
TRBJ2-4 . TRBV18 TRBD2 CASSRDRTSGGTTGVGNIQYF TGTGCCAGCTCACGAGACCGGACTAGCGGGGGGACTACCGGGGTCGGAAACATTCAGTACTTC
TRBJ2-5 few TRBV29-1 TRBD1 CSVPGQMNQETQYF TGCAGCGTTCCGGGACAGATGAACCAAGAGACCCAGTACTTC
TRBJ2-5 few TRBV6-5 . CASSGQFGSLETQYF TGTGCCAGCAGTGGACAGTTTGGATCGTTGGAGACCCAGTACTTC
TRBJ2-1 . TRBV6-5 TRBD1 CASSYGQGASNEQFF TGTGCCAGCAGTTACGGGCAGGGGGCTTCAAATGAGCAGTTCTTC
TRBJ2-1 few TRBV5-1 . CASSPGVSPVLSSYNEQFF TGCGCCAGCAGCCCGGGGGTGTCCCCTGTCCTGAGCTCCTACAATGAGCAGTTCTTC
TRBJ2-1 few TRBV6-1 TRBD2 CASRGRLAGVKGSYNEQFF TGTGCCAGCAGGGGGAGACTAGCGGGGGTTAAGGGGTCCTACAATGAGCAGTTCTTC
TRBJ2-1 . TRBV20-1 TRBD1 CSARGGQGANEQFF TGCAGTGCTAGAGGGGGACAGGGGGCAAACGAGCAGTTCTTC
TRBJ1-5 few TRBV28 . CASSLRQGWQPQHF TGTGCCAGCAGTTTAAGGCAGGGGTGGCAGCCCCAGCATTTT
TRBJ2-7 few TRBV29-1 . CSVAQGPLDEQYF TGCAGCGTTGCCCAGGGACCCCTGGACGAGCAGTACTTC
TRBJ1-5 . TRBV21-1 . CASSIAQGNQPQHF TGTGCCAGCAGCATAGCACAGGGGAATCAGCCCCAGCATTTT
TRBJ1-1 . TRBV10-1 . CASSAMGASGAFF TGCGCCAGCAGTGCTATGGGGGCTTCGGGAGCTTTCTTT
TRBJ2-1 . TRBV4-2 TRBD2 CASSPLPSGNNEQFF TGTGCCAGCAGCCCTCTACCTAGCGGGAACAATGAGCAGTTCTTC
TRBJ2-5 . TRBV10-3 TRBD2 CAISGPGTSGETQYF TGTGCCATCAGCGGACCGGGGACTAGCGGGGAGACCCAGTACTTC
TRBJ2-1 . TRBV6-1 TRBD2 CASRARIAGLNEQFF TGTGCCAGCAGGGCGCGGATAGCGGGCCTGAATGAGCAGTTCTTC
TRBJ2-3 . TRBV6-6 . CASSYWGTSTDTQYF TGTGCCAGCAGTTACTGGGGTACTAGCACAGATACGCAGTATTTT
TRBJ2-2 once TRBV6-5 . CASSHFAGELFF TGTGCCAGCAGTCACTTTGCCGGGGAGCTGTTTTTT
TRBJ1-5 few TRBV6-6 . CASFGTQLAGDNQPQHF TGTGCCAGCTTCGGGACCCAACTAGCCGGGGACAATCAGCCCCAGCATTTT
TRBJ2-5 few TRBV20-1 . CSASPGTGAETQYF TGCAGTGCTTCCCCTGGGACGGGAGCGGAGACCCAGTACTTC
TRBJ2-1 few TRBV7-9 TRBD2 CASSVDSGGDNEQFF TGTGCCAGCAGCGTAGATAGCGGGGGGGACAATGAGCAGTTCTTC
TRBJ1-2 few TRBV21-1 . CASSKGTDCYGYTF TGTGCCAGCAGCAAGGGGACAGATTGCTATGGCTACACCTTC
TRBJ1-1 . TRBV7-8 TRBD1 CASSAGQLSGAAFF TGTGCCAGCAGCGCGGGACAGCTTTCGGGTGCAGCTTTCTTT
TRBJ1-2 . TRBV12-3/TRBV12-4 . CASSPVPYGYTF TGTGCCAGCAGTCCGGTCCCCTATGGCTACACCTTC
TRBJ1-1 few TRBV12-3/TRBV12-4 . CASSLEPRLGAFF TGTGCCAGCAGTTTAGAACCGCGTCTTGGGGCTTTCTTT
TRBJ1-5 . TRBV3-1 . CASSQSAAATNQPQHF TGTGCCAGCAGCCAAAGTGCGGCAGCCACCAATCAGCCCCAGCATTTT
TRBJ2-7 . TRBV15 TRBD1 CATSGGSFRDRAYEQYF TGTGCCACCAGCGGAGGGTCCTTCCGGGACAGGGCCTACGAGCAGTACTTC
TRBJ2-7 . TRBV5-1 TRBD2 CASSRSGGNNEQYF TGCGCCAGCAGCCGTAGCGGGGGTAACAATGAGCAGTACTTC
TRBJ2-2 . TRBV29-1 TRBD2 CSVEWAGGPQTGELFF TGCAGCGTTGAATGGGCGGGAGGGCCCCAGACCGGGGAGCTGTTTTTT
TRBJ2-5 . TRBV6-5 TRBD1 CASSYPGQDYNEQYF TGTGCCAGCAGTTACCCGGGACAGGACTACAATGAGCAGTACTTC
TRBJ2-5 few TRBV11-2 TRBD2 CASSFLASGLQETQYF TGTGCCAGCAGCTTTTTGGCTAGCGGACTTCAAGAGACCCAGTACTTC
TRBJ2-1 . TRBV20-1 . CSATQQFF TGCAGTGCTACCCAGCAGTTCTTC
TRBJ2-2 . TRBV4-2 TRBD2 CASSQEGTSGGKVTGELFF TGTGCCAGCAGCCAAGAGGGGACTAGCGGGGGGAAAGTCACCGGGGAGCTGTTTTTT
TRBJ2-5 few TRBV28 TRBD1 CASSTRTGAYYNEQYF TGTGCCAGCAGTACTCGGACAGGGGCGTACTACAATGAGCAGTACTTC
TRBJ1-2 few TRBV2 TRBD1 CASREGQGAYYGYTF TGTGCCAGCAGAGAGGGACAGGGGGCCTACTATGGCTACACCTTC
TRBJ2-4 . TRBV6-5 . CASSYGGEGEEQYF TGTGCCAGCAGTTATGGGGGAGAGGGTGAAGAGCAGTACTTC
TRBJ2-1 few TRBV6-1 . CASRPGLQRTSYNEQFF TGTGCCAGCAGACCTGGATTGCAGAGAACGTCCTACAATGAGCAGTTCTTC
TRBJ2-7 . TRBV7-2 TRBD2 CASRKWGTSPLQSSEQYF TGTGCCAGCAGGAAATGGGGGACTAGCCCTCTCCAATCTAGCGAGCAGTACTTC
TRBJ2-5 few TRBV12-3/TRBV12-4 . CASSLYTGSEETQYF TGTGCCAGCAGTTTATATACGGGTAGCGAAGAGACCCAGTACTTC
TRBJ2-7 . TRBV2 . CASKGRGQDEQYF TGTGCCAGCAAGGGCAGGGGCCAGGACGAGCAGTACTTC
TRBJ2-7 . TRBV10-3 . CAKRGGSYEQYF TGTGCCAAGAGAGGGGGTTCCTACGAGCAGTACTTC
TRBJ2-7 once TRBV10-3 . CAISAGKEQYF TGTGCCATCAGTGCTGGAAAGGAGCAGTACTTC
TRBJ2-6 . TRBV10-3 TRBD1 CAIMGTGLTSGANVLTF TGTGCCATTATGGGGACAGGTCTCACCTCTGGGGCCAACGTCCTGACTTTC
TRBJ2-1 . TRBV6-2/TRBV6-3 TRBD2 CASSPGGHYYNEQFF TGTGCCAGCAGTCCGGGGGGGCATTACTACAATGAGCAGTTCTTC
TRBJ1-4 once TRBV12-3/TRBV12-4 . CASSFYWGPDGGRKKLFF TGTGCCAGCAGTTTTTATTGGGGGCCCGATGGGGGTAGGAAAAAACTGTTTTTT
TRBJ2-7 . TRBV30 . CAWSPSMGILAGEQYF TGTGCCTGGAGTCCATCAATGGGAATCCTGGCCGGCGAGCAGTACTTC
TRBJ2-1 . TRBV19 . CASRILARSYNEQFF TGTGCCAGTAGGATCCTAGCGCGGTCCTACAATGAGCAGTTCTTC
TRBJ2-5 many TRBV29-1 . CSVVKGSSWETQYF TGCAGCGTTGTAAAGGGAAGCTCATGGGAGACCCAGTACTTC
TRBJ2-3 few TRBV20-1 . CSALAADTQYF TGCAGTGCGCTAGCAGCAGATACGCAGTATTTT
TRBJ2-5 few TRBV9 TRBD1 CASSVSAQAGGNLETQYF TGTGCCAGCAGCGTAAGCGCCCAGGCAGGGGGCAACTTGGAGACCCAGTACTTC
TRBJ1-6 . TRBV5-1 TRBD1 CASSWGDRDVYNSPLHF TGCGCCAGCAGCTGGGGGGACAGGGACGTCTATAATTCACCCCTCCACTTT